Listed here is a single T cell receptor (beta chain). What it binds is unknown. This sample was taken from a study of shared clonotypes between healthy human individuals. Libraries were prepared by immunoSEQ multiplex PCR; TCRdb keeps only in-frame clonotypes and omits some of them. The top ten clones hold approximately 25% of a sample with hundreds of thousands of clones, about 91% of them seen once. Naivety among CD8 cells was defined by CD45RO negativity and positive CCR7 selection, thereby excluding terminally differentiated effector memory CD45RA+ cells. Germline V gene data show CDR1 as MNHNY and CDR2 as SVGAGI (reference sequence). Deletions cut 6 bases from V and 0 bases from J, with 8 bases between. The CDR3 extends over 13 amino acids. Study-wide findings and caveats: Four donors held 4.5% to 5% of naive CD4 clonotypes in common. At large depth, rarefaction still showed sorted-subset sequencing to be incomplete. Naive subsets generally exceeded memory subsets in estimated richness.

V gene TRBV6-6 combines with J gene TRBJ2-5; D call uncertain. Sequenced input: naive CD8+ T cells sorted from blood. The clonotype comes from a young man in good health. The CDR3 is CASSIGHQETQYF. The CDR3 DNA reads TGTGCCAGCAGCATCGGACACCAAGAGACCCAGTACTTC.